Listed below are T cell receptor beta chains from one sample, sequenced in a study of shared clonotypes between healthy human individuals. The assay was immunoSEQ multiplex PCR, and TCRdb's table has in-frame clones only and misses some. The sample yields about 1.4 million clones, roughly 95% seen once. Source material: naive CD4+ T cells sorted from blood. These receptors all come from a man aged 25-45 years in good health. Both conserved end residues are part of each CDR3. Not every row has a clone size; where given, it reads once, few, many or a size class.

cdr3_aa: CASRNPDNEQFF
v_call: TRBV27
clone_size: NA
j_call: TRBJ2-1
cdr3_length: 12

cdr3_aa: CASSLTGVVTEAFF
v_call: TRBV28
clone_size: NA
j_call: TRBJ1-1
cdr3_length: 14

cdr3_aa: CASSLAGELTGELFF
v_call: TRBV5-4
clone_size: NA
j_call: TRBJ2-2
cdr3_length: 15

cdr3_aa: CASSHRRGGYTEAFF
v_call: TRBV6-5
clone_size: NA
j_call: TRBJ1-1
cdr3_length: 15

cdr3_aa: CAWSVVSVGGYTF
v_call: TRBV30
clone_size: NA
j_call: TRBJ1-2
cdr3_length: 13

cdr3_aa: CAWKAGPYEQYF
v_call: TRBV30
clone_size: NA
j_call: TRBJ2-7
cdr3_length: 12

cdr3_aa: CASKKGGAGTQNMGEQFF
v_call: TRBV5-4
clone_size: NA
j_call: TRBJ2-1
cdr3_length: 18

cdr3_aa: CASSIGETGRQPQHF
v_call: TRBV19
clone_size: NA
j_call: TRBJ1-5
cdr3_length: 15

cdr3_aa: CASRTGYNEQFF
v_call: TRBV23-1
clone_size: NA
j_call: TRBJ2-1
cdr3_length: 12

cdr3_aa: CASSRDRGEEKLFF
v_call: TRBV7-9
clone_size: NA
j_call: TRBJ1-4
cdr3_length: 14

cdr3_aa: CASSPTADRGLSGYTF
v_call: TRBV18
clone_size: NA
j_call: TRBJ1-2
cdr3_length: 16

cdr3_aa: CASSKEGTPYEKLFF
v_call: TRBV9
clone_size: NA
j_call: TRBJ1-4
cdr3_length: 15

cdr3_aa: CASSSSWVPQHF
v_call: TRBV19
clone_size: NA
j_call: TRBJ1-5
cdr3_length: 12

cdr3_aa: CASSLRDRGRFDTQYF
v_call: TRBV7-8
clone_size: NA
j_call: TRBJ2-3
cdr3_length: 16

cdr3_aa: CASNGDRVYGYTF
v_call: TRBV7-9
clone_size: NA
j_call: TRBJ1-2
cdr3_length: 13

cdr3_aa: CASSLELVEQYF
v_call: TRBV7-9
clone_size: NA
j_call: TRBJ2-7
cdr3_length: 12

cdr3_aa: CASSVESGGYEQYF
v_call: TRBV9
clone_size: NA
j_call: TRBJ2-7
cdr3_length: 14

cdr3_aa: CASSLDRDFGGYTF
v_call: TRBV11-2
clone_size: few
j_call: TRBJ1-2
cdr3_length: 14

cdr3_aa: CASSASTGGNQPQHF
v_call: TRBV9
clone_size: once
j_call: TRBJ1-5
cdr3_length: 15

cdr3_aa: CASSISRTGGNEQFF
v_call: TRBV19
clone_size: many
j_call: TRBJ2-1
cdr3_length: 15

cdr3_aa: CASSLGSGGYGYTF
v_call: TRBV5-5
clone_size: NA
j_call: TRBJ1-2
cdr3_length: 14

cdr3_aa: CASSLLSGAEQYF
v_call: TRBV5-1
clone_size: NA
j_call: TRBJ2-7
cdr3_length: 13

cdr3_aa: CASSLFGRNTEAFF
v_call: TRBV27
clone_size: NA
j_call: TRBJ1-1
cdr3_length: 14

cdr3_aa: CASSHSRSDTQYF
v_call: TRBV28
clone_size: NA
j_call: TRBJ2-3
cdr3_length: 13

cdr3_aa: CASSPHRGGGYTF
v_call: TRBV5-4
clone_size: NA
j_call: TRBJ1-2
cdr3_length: 13

cdr3_aa: CASSFSGGRNEQYF
v_call: TRBV28
clone_size: NA
j_call: TRBJ2-7
cdr3_length: 14

cdr3_aa: CASRVLAGGPGGEQYF
v_call: TRBV2
clone_size: NA
j_call: TRBJ2-7
cdr3_length: 16

cdr3_aa: CAWSRTVNTEAFF
v_call: TRBV30
clone_size: NA
j_call: TRBJ1-1
cdr3_length: 13

cdr3_aa: CASSGISGVVGNTIYF
v_call: TRBV5-5
clone_size: NA
j_call: TRBJ1-3
cdr3_length: 16